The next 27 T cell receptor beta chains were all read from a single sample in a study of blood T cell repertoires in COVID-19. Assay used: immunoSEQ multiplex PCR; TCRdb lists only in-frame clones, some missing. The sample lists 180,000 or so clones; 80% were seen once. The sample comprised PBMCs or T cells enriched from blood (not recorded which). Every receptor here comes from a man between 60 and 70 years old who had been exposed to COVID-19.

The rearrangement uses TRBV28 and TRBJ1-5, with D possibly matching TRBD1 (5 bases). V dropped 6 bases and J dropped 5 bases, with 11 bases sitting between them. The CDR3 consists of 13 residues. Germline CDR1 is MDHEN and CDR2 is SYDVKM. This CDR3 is CASRRGSHQPQHF. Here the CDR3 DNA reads TGTGCCAGCAGGCGGGGCAGCCATCAGCCCCAGCATTTT. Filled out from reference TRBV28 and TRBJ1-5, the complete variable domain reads DVKVTQSSRYLVKRTGEKVFLECVQDMDHENMFWYRQDPGLGLRLIYFSYDVKMKEKGDIPEGYSVSREKKERFSLILESASTNQTSMYLCASRRGSHQPQHFGDGTRLSIL.

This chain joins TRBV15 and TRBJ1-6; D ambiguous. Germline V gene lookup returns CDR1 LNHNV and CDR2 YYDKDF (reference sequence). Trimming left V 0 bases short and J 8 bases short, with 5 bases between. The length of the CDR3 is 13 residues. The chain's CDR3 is CATSRDQDSPLHF. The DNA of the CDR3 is TGTGCCACCAGCAGAGATCAGGATTCACCCCTCCACTTT.

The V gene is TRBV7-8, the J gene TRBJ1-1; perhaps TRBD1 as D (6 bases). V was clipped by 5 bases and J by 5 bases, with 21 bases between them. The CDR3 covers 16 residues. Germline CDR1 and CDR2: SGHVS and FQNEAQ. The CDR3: CASSPALGGRGTEAFF. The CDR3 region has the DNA TGTGCCAGCAGCCCGGCCTTGGGGGGGCGCGGAACTGAAGCTTTCTTT.

The DNA for the CDR3 is TGCAGCGTGGATGTAACAGGGATTAGCACAGATACGCAGTATTTT. Translation gives CSVDVTGISTDTQYF. This chain connects TRBV29-1 to TRBJ2-3, with D possibly TRBD1 on 6 matching bases. The CDR3 spans 15 residues. Germline CDR1 is SQVTM and CDR2 is ANQGSEA. Trimming left V 6 bases short and J 0 bases short, with 16 bases between.

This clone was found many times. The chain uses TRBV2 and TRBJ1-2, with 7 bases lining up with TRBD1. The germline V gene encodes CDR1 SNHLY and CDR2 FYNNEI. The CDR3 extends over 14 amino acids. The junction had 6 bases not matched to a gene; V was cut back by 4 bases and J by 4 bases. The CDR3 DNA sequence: TGTGCCAGCAGTGGGGACAGCGACTTCTATGGCTACACCTTC. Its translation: CASSGDSDFYGYTF.

CDR3 protein: CASSPRLTTYEQYF. In nucleotides, the CDR3 is TGTGCCAGCAGCCCACGACTTACAACCTACGAGCAGTACTTC. The V and J genes are TRBV9 and TRBJ2-7; D gene ambiguous. CDR1 and CDR2 from the germline V gene are SGDLS and YYNGEE. V was trimmed by 4 bases and J by 2 bases, leaving 13 bases between them. This CDR3 has 14 amino acids.

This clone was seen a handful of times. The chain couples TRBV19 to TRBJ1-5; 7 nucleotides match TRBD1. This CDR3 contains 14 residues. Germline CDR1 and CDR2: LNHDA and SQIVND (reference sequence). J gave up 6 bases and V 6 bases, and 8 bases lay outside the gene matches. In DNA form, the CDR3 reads TGTGCCAGTAGCCCCCAGGGGGGCGGTCAGCCCCAGCATTTT. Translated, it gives CASSPQGGGQPQHF.

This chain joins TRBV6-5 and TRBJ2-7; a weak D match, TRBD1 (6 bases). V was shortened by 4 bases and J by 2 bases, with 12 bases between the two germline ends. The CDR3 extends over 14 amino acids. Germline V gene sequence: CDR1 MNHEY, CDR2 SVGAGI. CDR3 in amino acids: CASSSQGSTYEQYF. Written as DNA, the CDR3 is TGTGCCAGCAGTTCACAGGGATCGACCTACGAGCAGTACTTC.

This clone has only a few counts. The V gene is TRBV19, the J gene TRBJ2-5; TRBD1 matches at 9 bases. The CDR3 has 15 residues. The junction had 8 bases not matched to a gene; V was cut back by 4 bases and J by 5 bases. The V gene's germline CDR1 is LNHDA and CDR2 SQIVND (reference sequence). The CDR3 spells CASSSITGGAETQYF. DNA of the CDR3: TGTGCCAGTAGTAGCATCACAGGGGGCGCGGAGACCCAGTACTTC.

The CDR3 sequence is CASRPTGTGGEKLFF. In DNA form, the CDR3 reads TGTGCCAGCAGACCAACCGGGACAGGGGGAGAAAAACTGTTTTTT. The gene calls are TRBV6-5 and TRBJ1-4; 11 bases line up with TRBD1. Germline V gene sequence: CDR1 MNHEY, CDR2 SVGAGI. Germline trimming cut 6 bases from V and 8 bases from J; bases unmatched to any gene: 8. CDR3 size: 15 residues.

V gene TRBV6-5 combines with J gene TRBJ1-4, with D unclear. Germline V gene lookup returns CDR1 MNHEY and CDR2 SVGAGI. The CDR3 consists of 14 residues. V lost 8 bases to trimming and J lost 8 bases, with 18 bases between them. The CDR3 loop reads CASGDRGDREKLFF. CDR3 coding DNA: TGTGCCAGCGGCGACCGGGGAGATCGGGAAAAACTGTTTTTT.

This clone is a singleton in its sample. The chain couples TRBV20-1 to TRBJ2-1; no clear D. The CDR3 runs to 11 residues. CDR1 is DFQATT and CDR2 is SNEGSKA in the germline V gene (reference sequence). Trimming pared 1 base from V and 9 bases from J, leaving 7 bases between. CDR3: CSARVRPEQFF. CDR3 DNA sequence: TGCAGTGCTAGAGTGAGGCCTGAGCAGTTCTTC.

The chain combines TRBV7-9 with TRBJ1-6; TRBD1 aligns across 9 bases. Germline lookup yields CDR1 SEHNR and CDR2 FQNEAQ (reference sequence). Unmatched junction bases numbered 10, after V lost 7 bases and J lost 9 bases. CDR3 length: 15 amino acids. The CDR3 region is CASNAPGQGGSPLHF. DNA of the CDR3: TGTGCCAGCAACGCTCCGGGACAGGGAGGTTCACCCCTCCACTTT.

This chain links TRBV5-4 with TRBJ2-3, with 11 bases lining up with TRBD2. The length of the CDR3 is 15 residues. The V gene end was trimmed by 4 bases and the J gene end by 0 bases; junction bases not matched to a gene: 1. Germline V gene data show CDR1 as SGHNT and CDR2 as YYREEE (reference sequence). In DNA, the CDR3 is TGTGCCAGCAGCCGGACTAGCGGGAGCACAGATACGCAGTATTTT. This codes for CASSRTSGSTDTQYF.

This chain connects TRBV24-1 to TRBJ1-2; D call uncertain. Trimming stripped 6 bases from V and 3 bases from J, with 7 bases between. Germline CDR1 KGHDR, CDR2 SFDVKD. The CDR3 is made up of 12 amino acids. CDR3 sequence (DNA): TGTGCCACCAGTAAAACGGACTATGGCTACACCTTC. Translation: CATSKTDYGYTF.

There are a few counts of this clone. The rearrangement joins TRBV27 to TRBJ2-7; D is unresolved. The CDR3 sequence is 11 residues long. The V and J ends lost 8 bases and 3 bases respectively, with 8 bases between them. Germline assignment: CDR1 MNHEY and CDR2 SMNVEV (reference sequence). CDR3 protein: CASQRNYEQYF. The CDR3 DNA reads TGTGCCAGCCAGCGCAACTACGAGCAGTACTTC.

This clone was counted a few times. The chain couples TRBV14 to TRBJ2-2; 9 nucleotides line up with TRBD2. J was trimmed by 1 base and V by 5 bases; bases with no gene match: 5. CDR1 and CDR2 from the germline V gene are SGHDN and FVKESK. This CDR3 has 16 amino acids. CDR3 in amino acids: CASSYRLAVNTGELFF. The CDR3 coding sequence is TGTGCCAGCAGCTACAGACTAGCGGTGAACACCGGGGAGCTGTTTTTT.

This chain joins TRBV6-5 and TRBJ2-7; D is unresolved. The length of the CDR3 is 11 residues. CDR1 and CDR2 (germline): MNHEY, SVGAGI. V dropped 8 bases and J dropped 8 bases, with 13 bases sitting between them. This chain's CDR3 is CASQMTQQQYF. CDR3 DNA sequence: TGTGCCAGCCAAATGACACAGCAGCAGTACTTC.

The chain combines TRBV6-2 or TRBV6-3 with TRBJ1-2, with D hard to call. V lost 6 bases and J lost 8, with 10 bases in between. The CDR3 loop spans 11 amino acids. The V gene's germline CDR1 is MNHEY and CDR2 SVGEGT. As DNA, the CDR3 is TGTGCCAGCAGCAAAACTTGGGGCTACACCTTC. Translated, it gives CASSKTWGYTF.

The CDR3 here is CASSPQGAGETQYF. In DNA form, the CDR3 reads TGTGCCAGCAGCCCACAGGGGGCGGGGGAGACCCAGTACTTC. This chain connects TRBV7-2 to TRBJ2-5; 9 bases line up with TRBD1. The V and J ends lost 5 bases and 5 bases, in that order; junction bases with no gene match: 6. The CDR3 totals 14 residues. Germline V CDR1 and CDR2: SGHTA, FQGNSA. The full variable domain, in which reference TRBV7-2 and TRBJ2-5 provide the parts outside the CDR3, is GAGVSQSPSNKVTEKGKDVELRCDPISGHTALYWYRQSLGQGLEFLIYFQGNSAPDKSGLPSDRFSAERTGGSVSTLTIQRTQQEDSAVYLCASSPQGAGETQYFGPGTRLLVL.

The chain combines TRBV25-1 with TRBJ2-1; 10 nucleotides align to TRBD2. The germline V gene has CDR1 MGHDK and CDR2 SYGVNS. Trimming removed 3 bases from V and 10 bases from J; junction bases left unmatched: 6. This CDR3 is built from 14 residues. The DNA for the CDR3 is TGTGCCAGCAGTGAGAAGCTAGCGGGAGTGGAGCAGTTCTTC. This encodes CASSEKLAGVEQFF.

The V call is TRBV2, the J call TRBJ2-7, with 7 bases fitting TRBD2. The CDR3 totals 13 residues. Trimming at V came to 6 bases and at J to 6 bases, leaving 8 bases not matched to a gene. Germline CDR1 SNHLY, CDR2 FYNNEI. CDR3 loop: CASRPELAPEQYF. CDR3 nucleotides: TGTGCCAGCAGGCCTGAACTAGCGCCCGAGCAGTACTTC. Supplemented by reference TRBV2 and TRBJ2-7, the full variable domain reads EPEVTQTPSHQVTQMGQEVILRCVPISNHLYFYWYRQILGQKVEFLVSFYNNEISEKSEIFDDQFSVERPDGSNFTLKIRSTKLEDSAMYFCASRPELAPEQYFGPGTRLTVT.

The CDR3 sequence is CASSQGTGNYGYTF. The CDR3 coding sequence is TGTGCCAGCAGCCAAGGGACAGGGAACTATGGCTACACCTTC. The V gene is TRBV13, the J gene TRBJ1-2; 9 nucleotides match TRBD1. V lost 5 bases, J lost 2 bases, and 3 bases stayed unmatched. CDR1 is PRHDT, CDR2 FYEKMQ, per germline (reference sequence). This CDR3 comprises 14 residues.

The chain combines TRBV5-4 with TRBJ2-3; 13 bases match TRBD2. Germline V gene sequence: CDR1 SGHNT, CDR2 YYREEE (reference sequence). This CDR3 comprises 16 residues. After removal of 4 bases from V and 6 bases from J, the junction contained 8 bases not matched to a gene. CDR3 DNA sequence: TGTGCCAGCAGCCAGGGACTAGCGGGGCCTAAGGATACGCAGTATTTT. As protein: CASSQGLAGPKDTQYF.

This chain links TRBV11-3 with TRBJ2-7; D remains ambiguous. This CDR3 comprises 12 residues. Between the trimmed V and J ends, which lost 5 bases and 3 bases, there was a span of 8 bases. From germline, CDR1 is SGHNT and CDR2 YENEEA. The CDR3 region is CASSVASYEQYF. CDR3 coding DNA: TGTGCCAGCAGCGTAGCTAGCTACGAGCAGTACTTC.

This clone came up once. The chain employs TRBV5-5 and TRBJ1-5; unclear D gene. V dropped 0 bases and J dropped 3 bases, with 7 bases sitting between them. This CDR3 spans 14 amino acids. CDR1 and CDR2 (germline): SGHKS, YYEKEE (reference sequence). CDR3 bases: TGTGCCAGCAGCTTGGCAGGCCCCAATCAGCCCCAGCATTTT. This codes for CASSLAGPNQPQHF.

This chain's CDR3 is CASSTRQGANEKLFF. CDR3 sequence (DNA): TGTGCCAGCAGCACCCGACAGGGAGCTAATGAAAAACTGTTTTTT. J is TRBJ1-4 and V is TRBV11-3, with 7 positions matching TRBD1. The length of the CDR3 is 15 residues. The germline CDR1 and CDR2 sequences are SGHNT and YENEEA. With 5 bases clipped from V and 3 bases from J, the junction kept 6 bases outside the gene matches.